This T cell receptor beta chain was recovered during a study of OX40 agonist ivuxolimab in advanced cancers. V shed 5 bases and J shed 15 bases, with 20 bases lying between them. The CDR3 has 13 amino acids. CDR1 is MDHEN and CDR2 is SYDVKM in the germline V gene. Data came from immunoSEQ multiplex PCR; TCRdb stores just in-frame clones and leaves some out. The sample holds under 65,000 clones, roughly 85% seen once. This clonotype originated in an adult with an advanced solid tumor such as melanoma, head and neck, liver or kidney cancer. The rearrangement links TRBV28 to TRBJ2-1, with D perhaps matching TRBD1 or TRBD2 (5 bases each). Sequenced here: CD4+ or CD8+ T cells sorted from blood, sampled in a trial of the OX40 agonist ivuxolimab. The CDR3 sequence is CASSVPGLWGLFF. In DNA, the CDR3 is TGTGCCAGCAGTGTCCCGGGGCTTTGGGGATTGTTCTTC. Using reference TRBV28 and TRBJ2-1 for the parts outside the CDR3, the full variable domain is DVKVTQSSRYLVKRTGEKVFLECVQDMDHENMFWYRQDPGLGLRLIYFSYDVKMKEKGDIPEGYSVSREKKERFSLILESASTNQTSMYLCASSVPGLWGLFFGPGTRLTVL.